Sequencing of this T cell receptor (beta chain) was carried out in a study of cytomegalovirus exposure and HLA in healthy donors. Germline CDR1 SGDLS, CDR2 YYNGEE. V lost 2 bases and J lost 4; bases outside the gene matches: 2. The length of the CDR3 is 14 residues. A note on this clone: What it recognizes is unknown.

Both 60 Vbeta primers and 13 Jbeta primers went into the PCR. Assay: immunoSEQ multiplex PCR; the TCRdb copy retains only in-frame clones and omits some. Of some 200,000 clones listed, around 75% were seen once; the top ten hold roughly 6.7%. Study results and caveats: It has been reported that TCR beta sequences accurately predicted the HLA-A and HLA-B alleles of most subjects. A classifier reportedly called cytomegalovirus status with high sensitivity and specificity.

The material sequenced was PBMCs. The rearrangement uses TRBV9 and TRBJ1-2; 10 positions match TRBD1. The clonotype comes from a man aged 40-49 years in good health and CMV-seropositive. CDR3 DNA: TGTGCCAGCAGCGTGGACAGGGGGAGCTATGGCTACACCTTC. Its protein product is CASSVDRGSYGYTF.